These 26 T cell receptor beta chains came from one sample sequenced in a study of T cells expressing NK-cell markers. From the 5' RACE reads, TCRdb lists one entry per CDR3 protein and no DNA. This table lists 300,000 to 500,000 distinct CDR3 sequences. The sequenced sample was blood T cells: a sorted CD56 or NKG2C T cell subset, CD4+ or CD8+ T cells, or bulk PBMC T cells (not recorded which). These receptors came from a woman aged 50 to 60 in good health.

The V and J genes are TRBV10-2 and TRBJ2-1; no DNA is available, so the TRBD1 call from TCRdb remains unchecked. The CDR3 has 14 amino acids. CDR1 is WSHSY, CDR2 SAAADI, per germline. This CDR3 is CASLDRGRDNEQFF.

The chain couples TRBV25-1 to TRBJ2-5; TCRdb returns TRBD1, unconfirmable since there is no DNA. Germline V gene data show CDR1 as MGHDK and CDR2 as SYGVNS. This CDR3 has 15 residues. CDR3 amino acids: CASSEWGQGLETQYF.

The CDR3 here is CASRLTPGLAGGPDEQFF. The gene calls are TRBV2 and TRBJ2-1; the D gene TCRdb calls, TRBD2, cannot be checked with no DNA. The germline gives CDR1 SNHLY, CDR2 FYNNEI. The CDR3 length is 18 residues.

V usage is TRBV12-3 or TRBV12-4 and J usage is TRBJ1-5; TCRdb outputs TRBD1, but without DNA this stays unchecked. The CDR3 runs 15 residues. CDR3 amino acids: CASSHTGGAGLPQHF.

The chain carries TRBV12-3 or TRBV12-4 and TRBJ1-1. This CDR3 contains 15 residues. The CDR3 sequence: CASSVIGGGNTEAFF.

The chain employs TRBV7-9 and TRBJ2-5; TCRdb outputs TRBD2, but without DNA this stays unchecked. In germline, CDR1 is SEHNR, CDR2 FQNEAQ (reference sequence). CDR3 length: 17 amino acids. The CDR3 spells CASSLNPTMAGRETQYF.

This chain links TRBV15 with TRBJ2-3; the D call from TCRdb, TRBD2, cannot be confirmed without DNA. CDR3 length: 13 residues. Per germline, CDR1 LNHNV and CDR2 YYDKDF (reference sequence). The CDR3: CATVADSTDTQYF.

This sequence joins TRBV25-1 and TRBJ1-1. The CDR3 is 15 residues long. From germline, CDR1 is MGHDK and CDR2 SYGVNS. The CDR3 is CASNGGGTMNTEAFF.

The chain joins TRBV3-1 to TRBJ2-1. The CDR3 totals 12 residues. Germline-derived CDR1 and CDR2 are LGHDT and YNNKEL (reference sequence). CDR3 sequence: CASSNSRDEQFF.

This chain's CDR3 is CGKGSEETQYF. This chain links TRBV27 with TRBJ2-5; TCRdb gives TRBD1 as the D gene, but with no DNA this cannot be confirmed. This CDR3 spans 11 amino acids. CDR1 MNHEY and CDR2 SMNVEV come from the germline V gene (reference sequence).

The chain employs TRBV5-5 and TRBJ2-4; TCRdb's D call of TRBD2 is untestable without DNA. The CDR3 has 15 residues. Germline loops: CDR1 SGHKS, CDR2 YYEKEE (reference sequence). CDR3 protein: CASSSGRGGQGIQYF.

V gene TRBV11-2 combines with J gene TRBJ2-3; TCRdb outputs TRBD2, but without DNA this stays unchecked. Looked up from germline, CDR1 is SGHAT and CDR2 is FQNNGV. This CDR3 region has 17 residues. The CDR3 protein is CASSPAWRGGRTDTQYF.

The chain uses TRBV9 and TRBJ1-2. The CDR3 totals 14 residues. CDR1 SGDLS and CDR2 YYNGEE come from the germline V gene. The CDR3 protein is CASSVDYTPRGYTF.

V is TRBV5-5 and J is TRBJ1-5. Germline V gene data show CDR1 as SGHKS and CDR2 as YYEKEE (reference sequence). The CDR3 totals 14 residues. The CDR3 region is CASSFLPENQPQHF.

The chain carries TRBV15 and TRBJ2-3; absent DNA, TCRdb's TRBD1 call cannot be checked. This CDR3 has 12 residues. Looked up from germline, CDR1 is LNHNV and CDR2 is YYDKDF (reference sequence). CDR3 residues: CATSTSGYSQYF.

The gene calls are TRBV3-1 and TRBJ2-2. CDR1 LGHDT and CDR2 YNNKEL come from the germline V gene (reference sequence). The CDR3 has 14 amino acids. The CDR3 here is CASSQVGTTGELFF.

The chain recombines TRBV12-3 or TRBV12-4 with TRBJ2-1; TCRdb's D call, TRBD1, is unchecked because there is no DNA. There are 17 residues in the CDR3. The CDR3 loop reads CASSFLPGRGGNNEQFF.

The chain couples TRBV21-1 to TRBJ2-7; TCRdb returns TRBD2, unconfirmable since there is no DNA. TRBV21-1 is listed as a pseudogene. The CDR3 runs to 13 residues. This CDR3 is CASSGLVSDEQYF.

V is TRBV5-6 and J is TRBJ2-3; as DNA is missing, the TRBD1 call by TCRdb cannot be tested. The CDR3 runs 16 residues. The germline CDR1 and CDR2 sequences are SGHDT and YYEEEE. The CDR3 loop is CASSIYRGPSTDTQYF.

This chain joins TRBV9 and TRBJ2-6; TCRdb designates TRBD1, a call that cannot be tested without DNA. Germline loops: CDR1 SGDLS, CDR2 YYNGEE. This CDR3 contains 17 residues. The CDR3 loop is CASSGTGASSGANVLTF. The full variable domain, with the rest looked up from reference TRBV9 and TRBJ2-6, is DSGVTQTPKHLITATGQRVTLRCSPRSGDLSVYWYQQSLDQGLQFLIQYYNGEERAKGNILERFSAQQFPDLHSELNLSSLELGDSALYFCASSGTGASSGANVLTFGAGSRLTVL.

J is TRBJ2-2 and V is TRBV4-1; TCRdb selects TRBD2, and the lack of DNA leaves this call unchecked. The CDR3 runs to 16 residues. CDR1 MGHRA and CDR2 YSYEKL come from the germline V gene. CDR3 amino acids: CASSQENREPTGELFF.

V gene TRBV20-1 combines with J gene TRBJ1-5; TCRdb selects TRBD1, and the lack of DNA leaves this call unchecked. This CDR3 region has 12 residues. Germline V gene data show CDR1 as DFQATT and CDR2 as SNEGSKA (reference sequence). The CDR3 is CSARTGSQPQHF.

The chain links TRBV7-9 to TRBJ2-3; as DNA is missing, the TRBD2 call by TCRdb cannot be tested. Germline V gene lookup returns CDR1 SEHNR and CDR2 FQNEAQ (reference sequence). The CDR3 extends over 17 amino acids. The CDR3 spells CASSTQQAGERTDTQYF.

The CDR3 sequence: CASSRLTVGASGANVLTF. This sequence joins TRBV6-2 or TRBV6-3 and TRBJ2-6; TCRdb gives TRBD1 as the D gene, but with no DNA this cannot be confirmed. Germline loops: CDR1 MNHEY, CDR2 SVGEGT. The CDR3 has 18 amino acids.

V gene TRBV5-1 combines with J gene TRBJ1-1; TCRdb's D gene call, TRBD1, goes unchecked for lack of DNA. Germline assignment: CDR1 SGHRS and CDR2 YFSETQ. The CDR3 contains 14 residues. CDR3 sequence: CASSFRGDGTEAFF.

This rearrangement joins TRBV29-1 to TRBJ1-2; TCRdb indicates TRBD1, and absent DNA this call remains unverified. The CDR3 is 13 amino acids. The germline V gene has CDR1 SQVTM and CDR2 ANQGSEA. The CDR3 sequence is CSVVPGGSYGYTF.